This TCR beta chain was obtained from a study of blood T cell repertoires in COVID-19. The table lists this clone with a count of one. Other DNA sequences in this sample translate to the same CDR3. V was shortened by 2 bases and J by 4 bases, with 8 bases between the two germline ends. The germline gives CDR1 SNHLY, CDR2 FYNNEI. The CDR3 runs to 13 residues. Only in-frame clones appear in the TCRdb table, and some are missing; sequencing was by immunoSEQ multiplex PCR. The sample has around 200,000 clones; 80% to 90% are singletons. The sequence came from a man between 60 and 70 years old with acute or convalescent COVID-19. Sequencing was performed on peripheral blood. V gene TRBV2 combines with J gene TRBJ1-2; no definite D call. CDR3 sequence: CASSERQVYGYTF. CDR3 nucleotides: TGTGCCAGCAGTGAAAGGCAGGTCTATGGCTACACCTTC.